This T cell receptor (beta chain) derives from a study of blood T cell repertoires in COVID-19. Study information: Sources were T cells, B-cell-depleted T cells, or PBMCs; the material itself was cDNA or gDNA.

TCRdb's copy holds only in-frame clones and misses some; the assay was immunoSEQ multiplex PCR. The table includes about 14,000 clones, roughly 88% detected once. V was shortened by 3 bases and J by 8 bases, with 9 bases between the two germline ends. The CDR3 runs 12 residues. CDR1 and CDR2 (germline): MNHNS, SASEGT. The sample comprised peripheral blood. This sequence was found in a human donor in a cohort sampled during active COVID-19. The genes are TRBV6-1 and TRBJ2-3, with a weak D call TRBD2 (5 bases). In nucleotides, the CDR3 is TGTGCCAGCAGTGAGGGAGTAGGTACGCAGTATTTT. It codes for CASSEGVGTQYF.